Below are 30 T cell receptor beta chains sequenced from a single sample in a study of breast tumors, draining lymph nodes, adjacent tissues (dated by TCRdb to 2015 to 2016). The library relied on multiplex PCR. Sequencing relied on an Illumina HiSeq 2000. The public reads were quality trimmed at Q25 with fastp and then assembled into clones with MiXCR by TCRdb, keeping productive beta chains. Duplicate CDR3 protein sequences are folded into a single record with the most common DNA and genes. The sample table holds some 14,000 distinct CDR3 sequences, of which approximately 50% were seen once. Of the sample, over 30% is held by the ten largest clones. The sample taken for sequencing was tumor-adjacent breast tissue. Receptors originate from a female donor with breast cancer. Some clones in this sample may be carry-over from other donors' samples.

CDR3 residues: CASSLGTGGEKLFF. Written as DNA, the CDR3 is TGCGCCAGCAGCTTGGGGACGGGAGGTGAGAAACTGTTTTTT. The chain recombines TRBV5-1 with TRBJ1-4; D unresolved. The CDR3 spans 14 residues. The germline V gene encodes CDR1 SGHRS and CDR2 YFSETQ. The V and J ends lost 0 bases and 11 bases respectively, with 14 bases between them.

The chain joins TRBV2 to TRBJ2-5; D is unclear. From germline, CDR1 is SNHLY and CDR2 FYNNEI. The CDR3 sequence is 11 residues long. V lost 8 bases and J 4 bases, leaving 8 bases between the germline ends. The CDR3 bases are TGTGCCAGCGATAGACGAGAGACCCAGTACTTC. Translation: CASDRRETQYF.

This clonotype qualifies as medium-sized. This rearrangement joins TRBV12-3 or TRBV12-4 to TRBJ1-2, with 10 bases identical to TRBD1. CDR3 size: 14 residues. V was clipped by 4 bases and J by 4 bases; unmatched bases: 3. This CDR3 reads CASSSGQGPYGYTF. The DNA for the CDR3 is TGTGCCAGCAGTTCGGGACAGGGGCCCTATGGCTACACCTTC.

In its sample, this clonotype was seen many times. This chain links TRBV14 with TRBJ2-3; D not certain. V lost 4 bases and J lost 4, with 15 bases in between. The CDR3 runs 15 residues. The germline CDR1 and CDR2 sequences are SGHDN and FVKESK. The CDR3 DNA follows: TGTGCCAGCAGCCGAAGACAATACAGTCCAGATACGCAGTATTTT. Translated: CASSRRQYSPDTQYF. The full variable domain, its missing parts supplied by reference TRBV14 and TRBJ2-3, is EAGVTQFPSHSVIEKGQTVTLRCDPISGHDNLYWYRRVMGKEIKFLLHFVKESKQDESGMPNNRFLAERTGGTYSTLKVQPAELEDSGVYFCASSRRQYSPDTQYFGPGTRLTVL.

This chain links TRBV19 with TRBJ1-6; D is uncertain. Germline-derived CDR1 and CDR2 are LNHDA and SQIVND (reference sequence). The CDR3 runs 14 residues. Trimming took 7 bases from V and 4 from J, leaving 11 bases between them. For the CDR3, the DNA is TGTGCCAGTAATACCAACAGATATAATTCACCCCTCCACTTT. Residues: CASNTNRYNSPLHF. The full variable domain, in which reference TRBV19 and TRBJ1-6 provide the parts outside the CDR3, is DGGITQSPKYLFRKEGQNVTLSCEQNLNHDAMYWYRQDPGQGLRLIYYSQIVNDFQKGDIAEGYSVSREKKESFPLTVTSAQKNPTAFYLCASNTNRYNSPLHFGNGTRLTVT.

Concerning this clonotype itself: The germline gene is not matched at one end of the junction; a read error may be the cause. The chain recombines TRBV11-2 with TRBJ2-2, with D possibly TRBD2 on 5 matching bases. This CDR3 contains 16 residues. CDR1 is SGHAT, CDR2 FQNNGV, per germline. Here the CDR3 DNA reads TGTGCCAGCAGTTTAGCGAGGGCAGCGAACACCGGGGAGCTGTTTTTT. Its translation is CASSLARAANTGELFF.

In the case of this clonotype: One end of the junction fails to match germline, which may point to a read error. The chain uses TRBV29-1 and TRBJ2-1; no firm D call. CDR3 length: 12 residues. Germline values: CDR1 SQVTM, CDR2 ANQGSEA. CDR3 DNA: TGCAGCGTTGAAGGGCGGCACAATGAGCAGTTCTTT. It yields the protein CSVEGRHNEQFF.

This chain links TRBV9 with TRBJ2-1, with 13 bases aligning to TRBD2. V shed 3 bases, J shed 5 bases, and the junction held 17 bases outside the gene matches. From germline, CDR1 is SGDLS and CDR2 YYNGEE. The CDR3 is 20 residues long. The CDR3 loop is CASSEEGVGTSGMGDNEQFF. The CDR3, as DNA: TGTGCCAGCAGCGAAGAGGGGGTTGGGACTAGCGGGATGGGTGACAATGAGCAGTTCTTC.

This clonotype was seen only a few times. V is TRBV7-9 and J is TRBJ2-7; 7 bases match TRBD1. V lost 0 bases and J lost 3; bases outside the gene matches: 5. The CDR3 runs 15 residues. The germline CDR1 and CDR2 sequences are SEHNR and FQNEAQ (reference sequence). CDR3 nucleotide sequence: TGTGCCAGCAGCTTAGCCGGGACAGAAAACTACGAGCAGTACTTC. Translating gives CASSLAGTENYEQYF. The full variable domain, with the rest looked up from reference TRBV7-9 and TRBJ2-7, is DTGVSQNPRHKITKRGQNVTFRCDPISEHNRLYWYRQTLGQGPEFLTYFQNEAQLEKSRLLSDRFSAERPKGSFSTLEIQRTEQGDSAMYLCASSLAGTENYEQYFGPGTRLTVT.

A remark on this clonotype: The final CDR3 position lacks the conserved phenylalanine or tryptophan, pointing to a likely read error. The DNA is omitted, as the CDR3 cannot be located on it reliably, and the CDR3 follows TCRdb's listing. The gene calls are TRBV19 and TRBJ1-2; the table's D call of TRBD1 was not tested on the DNA. Germline assignment: CDR1 LNHDA and CDR2 SQIVND (reference sequence). The CDR3 region is 13 residues in length, termini included. CDR3: CASSIFGGNDLPL.

The chain has TRBV24-1 and TRBJ2-3, with TRBD1 as a possible D gene (5 bases). This CDR3 region has 16 residues. V was clipped by 3 bases and J by 2 bases, with 14 bases between them. From germline, CDR1 is KGHDR and CDR2 SFDVKD. In nucleotides, the CDR3 is TGTGCCACCAGTGATATGACAGCGATATCCACAGATACGCAGTATTTT. Translating gives CATSDMTAISTDTQYF.

V and J are TRBV7-9 and TRBJ2-3; TRBD1 agrees at 9 bases. V was pared by 3 bases and J by 4 bases, with 5 bases of the junction left unmatched. The germline gives CDR1 SEHNR, CDR2 FQNEAQ (reference sequence). This CDR3 has 15 residues. DNA of the CDR3: TGTGCCAGCAGCTTCGGGACAGGGACGCCAGATACGCAGTATTTT. It translates to CASSFGTGTPDTQYF.

This clonotype occurred once. The genes are TRBV2 and TRBJ2-2; D unresolved. Germline CDR1 reads SNHLY; CDR2 reads FYNNEI. This CDR3 comprises 11 residues. V lost 5 bases to trimming and J lost 6 bases, with 4 bases between them. CDR3 in amino acids: CASSPAGELFF. The CDR3, as DNA: TGTGCCAGCAGTCCTGCCGGGGAGCTGTTTTTT. Together with reference TRBV2 and TRBJ2-2, the CDR3 gives the full variable domain: EPEVTQTPSHQVTQMGQEVILRCVPISNHLYFYWYRQILGQKVEFLVSFYNNEISEKSEIFDDQFSVERPDGSNFTLKIRSTKLEDSAMYFCASSPAGELFFGEGSRLTVL.

The DNA for the CDR3 is TGTGCCAGCAGCCTTGGGATCGCCTACGAGCAGTACGTC. Translating it yields CASSLGIAYEQYV. The chain carries TRBV14 and TRBJ2-7, with D hard to call. Trimming removed 4 bases at V and 2 bases at J, with 9 bases between. Germline V gives CDR1 SGHDN, CDR2 FVKESK. The CDR3 is 13 amino acids.

The CDR3 reads CASSDEGGTPYNEQFF. In DNA, the CDR3 is TGTGCCAGCAGTGACGAAGGAGGGACCCCCTACAATGAGCAGTTCTTC. V usage is TRBV6-5 and J usage is TRBJ2-1, with TRBD2 as a possible D gene (6 bases). Germline-derived CDR1 and CDR2 are MNHEY and SVGAGI. V was shortened by 5 bases and J by 2 bases, with 16 bases between the two germline ends. The CDR3 runs to 16 residues.

V and J are TRBV11-1 and TRBJ2-3; possibly TRBD2 for D (6 bases). Germline assignment: CDR1 SGHAT and CDR2 FQDESV (reference sequence). There are 15 residues in the CDR3. Trimming removed 4 bases from V and 2 bases from J, with 13 bases in between. The CDR3 sequence: CASSSRGGFTDTQYF. DNA of the CDR3: TGTGCCAGCAGCTCGCGGGGAGGCTTCACAGATACGCAGTATTTT.

Ten or more counts support this clonotype. The genes are TRBV5-8 and TRBJ1-1; D gene ambiguous. This CDR3 spans 9 amino acids. Trimming took 3 bases from V and 10 from J, leaving 4 bases between them. Germline V gene sequence: CDR1 SGHTS, CDR2 YDEGEE. CDR3 in DNA: TGTGCCAGCAGCTGGGTAGCTTTCTTT. It specifies CASSWVAFF.

The chain recombines TRBV29-1 with TRBJ2-3, with D perhaps TRBD1 or TRBD2 (5 bases each). Germline V lookup: CDR1 SQVTM, CDR2 ANQGSEA. CDR3 length equals 13 residues. Trimming left V 4 bases short and J 5 bases short, with 13 bases between. CDR3 DNA sequence: TGCAGCGTTGTCTTCATTGGGGGAGATACGCAGTATTTT. Protein sequence: CSVVFIGGDTQYF.

The sample holds many counts of this clonotype. The chain is built from TRBV5-1 and TRBJ1-1; the match to TRBD1 covers 7 bases. In germline, CDR1 is SGHRS, CDR2 YFSETQ. The CDR3 spans 12 residues. With V trimmed by 3 bases and J by 7 bases, 3 bases remained unmatched. The CDR3, as DNA: TGCGCCAGCAGCTCGCAGGGGGGTGAAGCTTTCTTT. It encodes CASSSQGGEAFF.

Ten or more counts support this clonotype. The rearrangement joins TRBV6-6 to TRBJ2-1; D gene unclear. CDR1 MNHNY and CDR2 SVGAGI come from the germline V gene (reference sequence). The CDR3 is 11 residues long. Trimming took 4 bases from V and 6 from J, leaving 4 bases between them. CDR3 DNA: TGTGCCAGCAGTTCTCTCAATGAGCAGTTCTTC. It is translated as CASSSLNEQFF.

CDR3 DNA: TGTGCCAGCAGCTTCCGGGGACTAGCGGGAGAGGAGCAGTACTTC. Encoded protein: CASSFRGLAGEEQYF. This sequence joins TRBV11-3 and TRBJ2-7, with 14 bases matching TRBD2. J was trimmed by 7 bases and V by 3 bases; bases with no gene match: 5. The CDR3 extends over 15 amino acids. Germline CDR1 SGHNT, CDR2 YENEEA. Full variable domain (remainder filled in from reference TRBV11-3 and TRBJ2-7): EAGVVQSPRYKIIEKKQPVAFWCNPISGHNTLYWYLQNLGQGPELLIRYENEEAVDDSQLPKDRFSAERLKGVDSTLKIQPAELGDSAVYLCASSFRGLAGEEQYFGPGTRLTVT.

The rearrangement links TRBV29-1 to TRBJ1-2, with D maybe TRBD1 (5 bases). Germline CDR1 reads SQVTM; CDR2 reads ANQGSEA. The CDR3 extends over 15 amino acids. The V end lost 3 bases, the J end lost 7 bases, and 21 bases lay between the germline ends. The chain's CDR3 is CSVERPGLKSAGYTF. For the CDR3, the DNA is TGCAGCGTTGAGCGCCCGGGACTCAAGTCCGCTGGCTACACCTTC.

On this clonotype: Compared with germline, one end of the junction differs, possibly owing to a read error. The chain joins TRBV25-1 to TRBJ1-2, with D perhaps TRBD1 (5 bases). The germline gives CDR1 MGHDK, CDR2 SYGVNS. The CDR3 length is 12 residues. The chain's CDR3 is CASSCWGSGYIF. In DNA, the CDR3 is TGTGCCAGCAGTTGCTGGGGGAGTGGCTACATCTTC.

Ten or more counts support this clonotype. DNA of the CDR3: TGCAGTGCTAGCGGGCCCCTTTACAATGAGCAGTTCTTC. It yields the protein CSASGPLYNEQFF. The chain carries TRBV20-1 and TRBJ2-1; D is ambiguous. The CDR3 covers 13 residues. CDR1 is DFQATT, CDR2 SNEGSKA, per germline (reference sequence). The ends were cut back, 3 bases at V and 4 bases at J, with 10 bases in the middle.

This clonotype has at least ten counts. The gene calls are TRBV6-2 or TRBV6-3 and TRBJ1-2; D call uncertain. Germline values: CDR1 MNHEY, CDR2 SVGEGT. The ends were cut back, 2 bases at V and 8 bases at J, with 15 bases in the middle. The CDR3 length is 14 residues. DNA of the CDR3: TGTGCCAGCAGTTACGAGACTTCAAGGGAGGGCTACACCTTC. Amino acid sequence: CASSYETSREGYTF.

V is TRBV12-3 or TRBV12-4 and J is TRBJ2-1; 9 positions agree with TRBD2. This CDR3 region has 13 residues. Losses at the gene ends were 8 bases for V and 6 bases for J; bases not matched to a gene: 5. The CDR3 sequence: CASDSGSFNEQFF. Written as DNA, the CDR3 is TGTGCCAGCGATAGCGGGAGTTTCAATGAGCAGTTCTTC.

This clonotype was observed at least ten times. The rearrangement uses TRBV20-1 and TRBJ1-5; TRBD1 aligns across 10 bases. This CDR3 is 17 amino acids long. V lost 5 bases and J lost 4; bases outside the gene matches: 14. Germline values: CDR1 DFQATT, CDR2 SNEGSKA (reference sequence). Here the CDR3 DNA reads TGCAGTGCTTCTGACCCCCGGGACAGGGGTGGGAATCAGCCCCAGCATTTT. Protein sequence: CSASDPRDRGGNQPQHF.

This clonotype was seen ten or more times. The gene calls are TRBV6-1 and TRBJ2-7, with 10 bases aligning to TRBD2. The V and J ends lost 5 bases and 0 bases, in that order; junction bases with no gene match: 4. The germline V gene encodes CDR1 MNHNS and CDR2 SASEGT. The CDR3 consists of 15 residues. CDR3 DNA sequence: TGTGCCAGCAGTCAACGACTAGCGGGCTCCTACGAGCAGTACTTC. It is translated as CASSQRLAGSYEQYF.

This clonotype is medium-sized in the sample. This chain joins TRBV6-6 and TRBJ2-7, with D perhaps TRBD2 (5 bases). CDR3 size: 12 residues. V lost 4 bases and J 7 bases, leaving 11 bases between the germline ends. Germline V CDR1 and CDR2: MNHNY, SVGAGI (reference sequence). The CDR3 loop is CASSSRPGEQYF. CDR3 bases: TGTGCCAGCAGTTCCAGGCCGGGGGAGCAGTACTTC.

As concerns this clonotype: This sequence may be a read error, since a much larger clone differs from it by one base. The chain employs TRBV12-3 or TRBV12-4 and TRBJ1-1; D uncertain. V shed 5 bases and J shed 4 bases, with 23 bases lying between them. CDR3 length: 17 residues. The CDR3 here is CASSTQPPAGESTEAFF. CDR3 coding DNA: TGTGCCAGCAGTACACAACCGCCAGCAGGTGAGAGCACTGAAGCTTTCTTT.